This entry lists 4 T cell receptor beta chains sequenced from one sample in a study of cytomegalovirus exposure and HLA in healthy donors. TCRdb keeps only in-frame clones here, not all; method: immunoSEQ multiplex PCR. The data show around 60,000 clones, with more than 75% seen just once and roughly 1% held by the top ten. The sequenced sample was PBMCs. Source of these receptors: a man aged 18 to 29 in good health and CMV-seronegative.

In its sample, this clone was seen once. The genes are TRBV13 and TRBJ2-4; the D is unclear. V was pared by 2 bases and J by 0 bases, with 20 bases between. The CDR3 contains 19 residues. Per the germline V gene, CDR1 is PRHDT and CDR2 is FYEKMQ (reference sequence). CDR3 amino acids: CASSLRSAASASAKNIQYF. CDR3 in DNA: TGTGCCAGCAGCTTACGCTCTGCGGCGTCGGCCTCAGCCAAAAACATTCAGTACTTC.

The CDR3 DNA reads TGCGCCAGCAGCTTTGGTAGCGGAAACACCGGGGAGCTGTTTTTT. This translates into CASSFGSGNTGELFF. The rearrangement uses TRBV5-1 and TRBJ2-2; tentative D call: TRBD2 (6 bases). This CDR3 region has 15 residues. The germline V gene has CDR1 SGHRS and CDR2 YFSETQ. V lost 2 bases to trimming and J lost 2 bases, with 10 bases between them. Together with reference TRBV5-1 and TRBJ2-2, the CDR3 gives the full variable domain: KAGVTQTPRYLIKTRGQQVTLSCSPISGHRSVSWYQQTPGQGLQFLFEYFSETQRNKGNFPGRFSGRQFSNSRSEMNVSTLELGDSALYLCASSFGSGNTGELFFGEGSRLTVL.

The genes are TRBV6-6 and TRBJ2-1, with 7 bases lining up with TRBD2. CDR3 length: 14 amino acids. CDR1 is MNHNY and CDR2 is SVGAGI in the germline V gene (reference sequence). J gave up 5 bases and V 2 bases, and 3 bases lay outside the gene matches. DNA of the CDR3: TGTGCCAGCAGTTACGGCGGGACTAACAATGAGCAGTTCTTC. Residues: CASSYGGTNNEQFF.

This clone was counted a few times. This chain joins TRBV5-6 and TRBJ1-1, with 7 bases matching TRBD1. The germline gives CDR1 SGHDT, CDR2 YYEEEE. With 4 bases clipped from V and 5 bases from J, the junction kept 14 bases outside the gene matches. The CDR3 has 16 residues. The CDR3 spells CASSLPQQGPTTEAFF. The CDR3 DNA reads as TGTGCCAGCAGCCTCCCTCAACAGGGGCCAACGACTGAAGCTTTCTTT.